The 27 T cell receptor beta chains given below trace back to one sample, sequenced in a study of CD8+ T cells in alopecia areata. As the sequencing template, cDNA was produced by extracting RNA and reverse transcribing it. The assay was immunoSEQ multiplex PCR, and TCRdb's table has in-frame clones only and misses some. The table has about 110,000 clones, 55% to 60% seen once. Sequencing used NKG2D-low CD8+ T cells sorted from blood. These receptors came from a human donor with alopecia areata.

This sequence joins TRBV29-1 and TRBJ1-1, with TRBD1 as a possible D gene (6 bases). CDR1 SQVTM and CDR2 ANQGSEA come from the germline V gene. CDR3 size: 14 residues. Trimming took off 6 bases at V and 3 bases at J, with 17 bases between the two ends. The CDR3 reads CSVLQGGEDTEAFF. The DNA for the CDR3 is TGCAGCGTCCTACAGGGTGGAGAGGACACTGAAGCTTTCTTT.

The rearrangement uses TRBV6-1 and TRBJ2-7; 8 bases are shared with TRBD2. The ends lost 2 bases at V and 3 bases at J; junction bases unmatched: 12. Looked up from germline, CDR1 is MNHNS and CDR2 is SASEGT. The CDR3 has 17 residues. CDR3 in DNA: TGTGCCAGCAGTGAATTGTCCGGAGCGGGAGCGAACTACGAGCAGTACTTC. Translating gives CASSELSGAGANYEQYF.

This chain uses TRBV7-9 with TRBJ2-5; 7 bases align to TRBD1. This CDR3 comprises 15 residues. Germline V gene sequence: CDR1 SEHNR, CDR2 FQNEAQ (reference sequence). J lost 5 bases, V lost 5 bases, and 11 bases had no gene match. This chain's CDR3 is CASSTTRDSRETQYF. The CDR3 DNA reads TGTGCCAGCAGCACAACCCGGGACAGTCGGGAGACCCAGTACTTC.

The CDR3 nucleotides read TGCGCCAGCAGCCACGGGGGCTCTGGTGAGCAGTACTTC. Its protein is CASSHGGSGEQYF. The chain combines TRBV4-1 with TRBJ2-7; D could derive from TRBD1 or TRBD2 (6 bases each). V was trimmed by 3 bases and J by 7 bases, leaving 13 bases between them. The CDR3 is 13 residues long. Germline assignment: CDR1 MGHRA and CDR2 YSYEKL.

The genes are TRBV7-9 and TRBJ2-5; D not resolved. Trimming removed 5 bases at V and 1 base at J, with 8 bases between. CDR1 is SEHNR, CDR2 FQNEAQ, per germline (reference sequence). The CDR3 loop spans 13 amino acids. The chain's CDR3 is CASSPLSQETQYF. The DNA for the CDR3 is TGTGCCAGCAGCCCCCTTTCCCAAGAGACCCAGTACTTC. The variable domain in full, completed from reference TRBV7-9 and TRBJ2-5, reads DTGVSQNPRHKITKRGQNVTFRCDPISEHNRLYWYRQTLGQGPEFLTYFQNEAQLEKSRLLSDRFSAERPKGSFSTLEIQRTEQGDSAMYLCASSPLSQETQYFGPGTRLLVL.

This clone was recorded only once. The gene calls are TRBV6-5 and TRBJ2-2, with unresolved D. Trimming removed 5 bases at V and 2 bases at J, with 0 bases between. This CDR3 spans 11 amino acids. Germline V gives CDR1 MNHEY, CDR2 SVGAGI. CDR3 amino acids: CASSNTGELFF. The DNA of the CDR3 is TGTGCCAGCAGTAACACCGGGGAGCTGTTTTTT.

The gene calls are TRBV10-2 and TRBJ1-1, with no clear D. CDR3 length: 11 residues. Germline assignment: CDR1 WSHSY and CDR2 SAAADI. V lost 5 bases and J lost 4, with 5 bases in between. The CDR3 sequence: CASSKGTEAFF. The CDR3 region has the DNA TGCGCCAGCAGTAAAGGCACTGAAGCTTTCTTT.

The chain is built from TRBV10-3 and TRBJ1-5; the D gene is possibly TRBD1 (6 bases). Germline values: CDR1 ENHRY, CDR2 SYGVKD. V lost 3 bases, J lost 4 bases, and 16 bases lay in between. The CDR3 has 16 residues. This chain's CDR3 is CAISENQGLGNQPQHF. The CDR3 nucleotides are TGTGCCATCAGTGAAAACCAGGGGTTAGGAAATCAGCCCCAGCATTTT.

The chain uses TRBV5-6 and TRBJ1-1; no clear D gene. The CDR3 has 13 amino acids. Germline assignment: CDR1 SGHDT and CDR2 YYEEEE. Between the trimmed V and J ends, which lost 4 bases and 2 bases, there was a span of 9 bases. CDR3 residues: CASSHASNTEAFF. In DNA, the CDR3 is TGTGCCAGCAGCCATGCTAGTAACACTGAAGCTTTCTTT.

The V call is TRBV9, the J call TRBJ2-7; 10 bases match TRBD1. The V gene end was trimmed by 3 bases and the J gene end by 7 bases; junction bases not matched to a gene: 7. The germline V gene encodes CDR1 SGDLS and CDR2 YYNGEE. The CDR3 totals 14 residues. As DNA, the CDR3 is TGTGCCAGCAGCGGAAGACAGGGGGCGGAGGAGCAGTACTTC. The encoded protein is CASSGRQGAEEQYF.

V gene TRBV27 combines with J gene TRBJ2-7, with TRBD2 matching over 7 bases. The CDR3 has 15 amino acids. V was pared by 2 bases and J by 5 bases, with 9 bases of the junction left unmatched. Germline CDR1 is MNHEY and CDR2 is SMNVEV (reference sequence). The CDR3 loop reads CASSLAGVGLDEQYF. CDR3 bases: TGTGCCAGCAGTTTAGCGGGGGTGGGGTTGGACGAGCAGTACTTC.

This clone was counted only a few times. This sequence joins TRBV7-9 and TRBJ2-3; TRBD2 aligns across 10 bases. This CDR3 is built from 17 residues. V gave up 4 bases and J gave up 0 bases; unmatched junction bases: 7. Germline CDR1 is SEHNR and CDR2 is FQNEAQ (reference sequence). The CDR3 DNA sequence: TGTGCCAGCAGCTCTGACCCGGGACTAGCGAGCACAGATACGCAGTATTTT. Its protein is CASSSDPGLASTDTQYF.

V and J are TRBV10-3 and TRBJ1-1; no definite D call. V was trimmed by 6 bases and J by 5 bases, leaving 10 bases between them. The CDR3 has 12 residues. From germline, CDR1 is ENHRY and CDR2 SYGVKD. CDR3: CAISPEETEAFF. The CDR3 DNA reads TGTGCCATCAGCCCGGAAGAAACTGAAGCTTTCTTT.

The gene calls are TRBV28 and TRBJ2-3, with 8 bases aligning to TRBD2. Germline CDR1 is MDHEN and CDR2 is SYDVKM. V lost 5 bases to trimming and J lost 0 bases; unmatched junction nucleotides: 10. The CDR3 totals 17 residues. The CDR3 nucleotides are TGTGCCAGCAGTGTAAGGAGCGGGAGCGCTAGCACAGATACGCAGTATTTT. Translating gives CASSVRSGSASTDTQYF.

This chain connects TRBV6-5 to TRBJ2-2; TRBD2 agrees at 7 bases. The junction had 3 bases not matched to a gene; V was cut back by 6 bases and J by 2 bases. Germline values: CDR1 MNHEY, CDR2 SVGAGI. The CDR3 is 14 residues long. For the CDR3, the DNA is TGTGCCAGCAGAACGGGACTAAACACCGGGGAGCTGTTTTTT. Encoded protein: CASRTGLNTGELFF.

This clone was observed a few times. This rearrangement joins TRBV6-5 to TRBJ2-7, with D possibly TRBD1 on 5 matching bases. The V gene lost 0 bases and the J gene lost 0 bases, with 9 bases spanning the gap. The CDR3 extends over 15 amino acids. The germline CDR1 and CDR2 sequences are MNHEY and SVGAGI. CDR3 sequence: CASSYSTDSSYEQYF. The CDR3 DNA is TGTGCCAGCAGTTACTCGACAGATAGCTCCTACGAGCAGTACTTC.

V gene TRBV4-1 combines with J gene TRBJ1-1; 7 bases map to TRBD1. Germline CDR1 and CDR2: MGHRA and YSYEKL. The CDR3 sequence is 15 residues long. The V and J ends lost 6 bases and 4 bases, in that order; junction bases with no gene match: 11. CDR3 sequence reads: CASRVTGRSGTEAFF. The DNA of the CDR3 is TGCGCCAGCAGAGTGACAGGGCGGTCGGGCACTGAAGCTTTCTTT.

The genes are TRBV14 and TRBJ1-1, with D perhaps matching TRBD1 (6 bases). The germline CDR1 and CDR2 sequences are SGHDN and FVKESK. The CDR3 covers 12 residues. V was pared by 4 bases and J by 11 bases, with 14 bases between. CDR3 protein: CASSPGGGYAFF. DNA of the CDR3: TGTGCCAGCAGCCCCGGGGGCGGATACGCTTTCTTT.

V gene TRBV7-9 combines with J gene TRBJ1-1; possibly TRBD1 for D (5 bases). Deletions cut 8 bases from V and 0 bases from J, with 13 bases between. Germline V gene data show CDR1 as SEHNR and CDR2 as FQNEAQ (reference sequence). The CDR3 runs to 14 residues. CDR3 protein: CASDSGTVNTEAFF. CDR3 coding DNA: TGTGCCAGCGACTCCGGGACGGTGAACACTGAAGCTTTCTTT.

The chain carries TRBV27 and TRBJ2-7; D not certain. The CDR3 runs 14 residues. CDR1 and CDR2 (germline): MNHEY, SMNVEV (reference sequence). V lost 1 base and J 1 base, leaving 8 bases between the germline ends. DNA for the CDR3: TGTGCCAGCAGTTTATTAGGCGTTTCCTACGAGCAGTACTTC. Amino acids: CASSLLGVSYEQYF.

The chain uses TRBV29-1 and TRBJ1-5, with 9 bases that match TRBD1. This CDR3 has 14 residues. J gave up 5 bases and V 3 bases, and 5 bases lay outside the gene matches. The germline V gene has CDR1 SQVTM and CDR2 ANQGSEA. The CDR3 coding sequence is TGCAGCGTTGAGGTACAGGGGGCAGATCAGCCCCAGCATTTT. It codes for CSVEVQGADQPQHF.

The V call is TRBV27, the J call TRBJ2-7; 15 bases are shared with TRBD2. V lost 5 bases and J lost 2; bases outside the gene matches: 16. Germline CDR1 and CDR2: MNHEY and SMNVEV (reference sequence). The CDR3 is 20 residues long. The CDR3 spells CASSPPTFGLAGGLPYEQYF. The CDR3 DNA follows: TGTGCCAGCAGTCCCCCCACTTTTGGACTAGCGGGAGGGTTGCCCTACGAGCAGTACTTC.

This chain connects TRBV25-1 to TRBJ2-7; D is perhaps TRBD2 (6 bases). The CDR3 is 15 amino acids. Germline CDR1 reads MGHDK; CDR2 reads SYGVNS. Trimming left V 4 bases short and J 5 bases short, with 18 bases between. The CDR3 DNA is TGTGCCAGCAGTGCCCCATTGGAGGGACTTCACGAGCAGTACTTC. Protein: CASSAPLEGLHEQYF.

The chain joins TRBV19 to TRBJ2-2; D not certain. CDR1 and CDR2 from the germline V gene are LNHDA and SQIVND (reference sequence). V lost 4 bases and J 5 bases, leaving 17 bases between the germline ends. CDR3 length equals 16 residues. The CDR3 DNA reads as TGTGCCAGTAGTAGCCCCGACGGACCCAGGACCGGGGAGCTGTTTTTT. Amino acids: CASSSPDGPRTGELFF. The whole variable domain, remainder taken from reference TRBV19 and TRBJ2-2, is DGGITQSPKYLFRKEGQNVTLSCEQNLNHDAMYWYRQDPGQGLRLIYYSQIVNDFQKGDIAEGYSVSREKKESFPLTVTSAQKNPTAFYLCASSSPDGPRTGELFFGEGSRLTVL.

This chain links TRBV5-6 with TRBJ2-2; 11 bases fit TRBD2. J gave up 7 bases and V 2 bases, and 7 bases lay outside the gene matches. CDR1 is SGHDT, CDR2 YYEEEE, per germline. The CDR3 sequence is 16 residues long. As DNA, the CDR3 is TGTGCCAGCAGCTTTCGACTAGCGGGAAGGATCGGGGAGCTGTTTTTT. Translated: CASSFRLAGRIGELFF. Together with reference TRBV5-6 and TRBJ2-2, the CDR3 gives the full variable domain: DAGVTQSPTHLIKTRGQQVTLRCSPKSGHDTVSWYQQALGQGPQFIFQYYEEEERQRGNFPDRFSGHQFPNYSSELNVNALLLGDSALYLCASSFRLAGRIGELFFGEGSRLTVL.

The chain employs TRBV2 and TRBJ2-2; TRBD1 might be the D (6 bases). V was shortened by 7 bases and J by 7 bases, with 13 bases between the two germline ends. CDR3 size: 13 residues. Germline V gene lookup returns CDR1 SNHLY and CDR2 FYNNEI. The CDR3 region has the DNA TGTGCCAGCAAACAGGGAATAGGCGGGGAGCTGTTTTTT. Translation gives CASKQGIGGELFF.

This clone was seen only once. The rearrangement uses TRBV5-1 and TRBJ2-1; a possible D gene is TRBD2 (5 bases). From germline, CDR1 is SGHRS and CDR2 YFSETQ. The ends were cut back, 4 bases at V and 0 bases at J, with 5 bases in the middle. CDR3 length: 13 amino acids. DNA for the CDR3: TGCGCCAGCAGCCTAGCCTCCTACAATGAGCAGTTCTTC. This gives the protein CASSLASYNEQFF.